This passage covers 21 T cell receptor beta chains from one sample sequenced in a study of T cell responses to AZD1222 COVID-19 vaccine. Clones were sequenced by immunoSEQ multiplex PCR, and TCRdb holds only the in-frame ones, with some missing. The top ten clones hold about 1.1% of a sample with around 130,000 clones, 80% to 95% of them seen once. Material: peripheral blood, obtained 28 days after the second AZD1222 dose. Receptor source: an adult who received the AZD1222 COVID-19 vaccine.

The V call is TRBV19, the J call TRBJ1-1, with D possibly matching TRBD1 (5 bases). This CDR3 is built from 17 residues. Per germline, CDR1 LNHDA and CDR2 SQIVND (reference sequence). The ends were cut back, 1 base at V and 4 bases at J, with 19 bases in the middle. CDR3 loop: CASSIAGFGTSRTEAFF. In DNA, the CDR3 is TGTGCCAGTAGTATAGCTGGGTTCGGGACTTCGCGCACTGAAGCTTTCTTT.

The chain combines TRBV4-3 with TRBJ2-5, with D possibly called TRBD1 or TRBD2 (5 bases each). Per the germline V gene, CDR1 is LGHNA and CDR2 is YSLEER. This CDR3 spans 12 amino acids. V shed 8 bases and J shed 7 bases, with 14 bases lying between them. The CDR3 reads CASGQGRGTQYF. The CDR3 coding sequence is TGCGCCAGCGGGCAGGGACGGGGGACCCAGTACTTC.

This chain joins TRBV19 and TRBJ1-2; the D gene is possibly TRBD1 (5 bases). V lost 4 bases, J lost 2 bases, and 11 bases lay in between. In germline, CDR1 is LNHDA, CDR2 SQIVND (reference sequence). The CDR3 contains 14 residues. CDR3 loop: CASSKSRGNYGYTF. DNA for the CDR3: TGTGCCAGTAGTAAGTCGAGGGGCAACTATGGCTACACCTTC.

The rearrangement uses TRBV5-1 and TRBJ2-7; TRBD1 is a possible D gene (6 bases). Germline V gene data show CDR1 as SGHRS and CDR2 as YFSETQ. The CDR3 runs to 13 residues. The V end was cut by 6 bases, the J end by 1 base, with 11 bases between. CDR3 in amino acids: CASKQGQSYEQYF. CDR3 bases: TGCGCCAGCAAACAAGGACAGTCCTACGAGCAGTACTTC. Full variable domain (missing parts from reference TRBV5-1 and TRBJ2-7): KAGVTQTPRYLIKTRGQQVTLSCSPISGHRSVSWYQQTPGQGLQFLFEYFSETQRNKGNFPGRFSGRQFSNSRSEMNVSTLELGDSALYLCASKQGQSYEQYFGPGTRLTVT.

J is TRBJ1-5 and V is TRBV6-6, with D unclear. Per germline, CDR1 MNHNY and CDR2 SVGAGI (reference sequence). V was cut by 2 bases and J by 4 bases, with 3 bases left in between. This CDR3 is built from 12 residues. CDR3 sequence (DNA): TGTGCCAGCAGTTACACGAATCAGCCCCAGCATTTT. It specifies CASSYTNQPQHF.

This clone was picked up one time. The chain carries TRBV30 and TRBJ1-2, with D possibly TRBD1 on 6 matching bases. The CDR3 length is 15 residues. CDR1 is GTSNPN, CDR2 SVGIG, per germline (reference sequence). V was cut by 3 bases and J by 3 bases, with 17 bases left in between. CDR3 nucleotide sequence: TGTGCCTGGAGAGCCCTCAGGGGAATGGACTATGGCTACACCTTC. Translated, it gives CAWRALRGMDYGYTF.

This clone was counted once. The chain employs TRBV7-2 and TRBJ2-3; D might be TRBD1 (5 bases). The CDR3 contains 14 residues. CDR1 is SGHTA and CDR2 is FQGNSA in the germline V gene. The V and J ends lost 1 base and 5 bases respectively, with 10 bases between them. CDR3: CASSLVGQGDTQYF. The CDR3 DNA sequence: TGTGCCAGCAGCTTAGTTGGGCAGGGAGATACGCAGTATTTT.

This clone was picked up one time. The chain carries TRBV4-2 and TRBJ2-2, with TRBD2 as a possible D gene (6 bases). V was pared by 1 base and J by 3 bases, with 12 bases between. The CDR3 has 16 residues. Germline lookup yields CDR1 LGHNA and CDR2 YNFKEQ. This chain's CDR3 is CASSQGGVDHTGELFF. The CDR3 coding sequence is TGTGCCAGCAGCCAAGGGGGGGTAGATCACACCGGGGAGCTGTTTTTT.

The chain carries TRBV5-8 and TRBJ2-7; possible D gene TRBD2, 5 bases. This CDR3 contains 15 residues. Germline CDR1 reads SGHTS; CDR2 reads YDEGEE. Trimming took off 0 bases at V and 0 bases at J, with 10 bases between the two ends. CDR3 DNA: TGTGCCAGCAGCTTGGTCCGGGGTGGCTCCTACGAGCAGTACTTC. It is translated as CASSLVRGGSYEQYF.

Comment on this clone: Distinct nucleotide sequences in the sample also encode this CDR3. The chain employs TRBV4-3 and TRBJ1-1; D gene ambiguous. The ends were cut back, 1 base at V and 1 base at J, with 4 bases in the middle. Germline V gene lookup returns CDR1 LGHNA and CDR2 YSLEER. The CDR3 loop spans 13 amino acids. DNA for the CDR3: TGCGCCAGCAGCCAAGGGAGGAACACTGAAGCTTTCTTT. It specifies CASSQGRNTEAFF.

This chain connects TRBV27 to TRBJ1-1, with 7 bases fitting TRBD1. Germline V gene lookup returns CDR1 MNHEY and CDR2 SMNVEV (reference sequence). The CDR3 is 13 amino acids. Trimming took 6 bases from V and 11 from J; bases not matched to a gene: 12. CDR3 amino acids: CASSRHRGTGAFF. The CDR3 DNA follows: TGTGCCAGCAGCCGCCACAGGGGAACGGGGGCTTTCTTT.

The chain uses TRBV7-2 and TRBJ2-7, with no clear D. The CDR3 loop spans 13 amino acids. The V and J ends lost 5 bases and 0 bases respectively, with 8 bases between them. CDR1 is SGHTA and CDR2 is FQGNSA in the germline V gene. The CDR3 reads CASSPSSSYEQYF. CDR3 in DNA: TGTGCCAGCAGCCCGTCGAGCTCCTACGAGCAGTACTTC.

A few counts support this clone. In DNA form, the CDR3 reads TGTGCCACCAGTGGGGCGGTGAACACTGAAGCTTTCTTT. This encodes CATSGAVNTEAFF. The chain recombines TRBV24-1 with TRBJ1-1, with unresolved D. Trimming removed 5 bases at V and 0 bases at J, with 6 bases between. Germline V gives CDR1 KGHDR, CDR2 SFDVKD. The CDR3 consists of 13 residues.

The chain combines TRBV9 with TRBJ2-3; D is unclear. V lost 0 bases to trimming and J lost 6 bases, with 14 bases between them. Germline V gene data show CDR1 as SGDLS and CDR2 as YYNGEE. CDR3 length equals 15 residues. CDR3 sequence reads: CASSVVETLTDTQYF. CDR3 in DNA: TGTGCCAGCAGCGTAGTAGAGACTCTGACGGATACGCAGTATTTT.

The gene calls are TRBV21-1 and TRBJ1-1. TRBV21-1 is termed a pseudogene. CDR3 size: 16 residues. The CDR3 region has the DNA TGTGCCAGCAGCAAAACCGCAGGGACTATGAACACTGAAGCTTTCTTT. It encodes CASSKTAGTMNTEAFF.

This chain joins TRBV18 and TRBJ1-5, with D perhaps matching TRBD1 (5 bases). CDR1 is KGHSH, CDR2 LQKENI, per germline. The CDR3 is 15 amino acids. Trimming left V 5 bases short and J 2 bases short, with 13 bases between. The CDR3 DNA sequence: TGTGCCAGCTCATCCGGGGGGTTCGGCAATCAGCCCCAGCATTTT. Its translation: CASSSGGFGNQPQHF.

The J gene is TRBJ1-2, the V gene TRBV18, with D possibly matching TRBD1 (5 bases). The V end was cut by 5 bases, the J end by 3 bases, with 19 bases between. Germline CDR1 KGHSH, CDR2 LQKENI. This CDR3 spans 16 amino acids. CDR3 region: CASSGLGAQVDYGYTF. The CDR3 coding sequence is TGTGCCAGCTCAGGGTTAGGGGCCCAGGTCGACTATGGCTACACCTTC.

This chain connects TRBV19 to TRBJ2-3; 11 nucleotides match TRBD2. The CDR3 has 16 residues. Per germline, CDR1 LNHDA and CDR2 SQIVND (reference sequence). V gave up 4 bases and J gave up 4 bases; unmatched junction bases: 7. The chain's CDR3 is CASSTRTSGSPDTQYF. CDR3 sequence (DNA): TGTGCCAGTAGTACCCGCACTAGCGGGAGCCCAGATACGCAGTATTTT.

CDR3 loop: CASSGGFSGANVLTF. The CDR3 coding sequence is TGTGCCAGCAGCGGGGGTTTCTCTGGGGCCAACGTCCTGACTTTC. The chain has TRBV21-1 and TRBJ2-6. TRBV21-1 is flagged as a pseudogene. This CDR3 has 15 amino acids.

The rearrangement uses TRBV11-3 and TRBJ2-5; the D gene is possibly TRBD1 (5 bases). The CDR3 spans 16 residues. CDR1 and CDR2 from the germline V gene are SGHNT and YENEEA. The V gene lost 4 bases and the J gene lost 2 bases, with 17 bases spanning the gap. CDR3 sequence (DNA): TGTGCCAGCAGCTCGAATAAAGGGGCCTCACAAGAGACCCAGTACTTC. Protein product: CASSSNKGASQETQYF. Supplemented by reference TRBV11-3 and TRBJ2-5, the full variable domain reads EAGVVQSPRYKIIEKKQPVAFWCNPISGHNTLYWYLQNLGQGPELLIRYENEEAVDDSQLPKDRFSAERLKGVDSTLKIQPAELGDSAVYLCASSSNKGASQETQYFGPGTRLLVL.

The CDR3 DNA follows: TGTGCCAGCAGTCCAATGTCAGATACGCAGTATTTT. Translated: CASSPMSDTQYF. The chain carries TRBV28 and TRBJ2-3; D gene unclear. The V gene lost 5 bases and the J gene lost 4 bases, with 7 bases spanning the gap. The germline V gene has CDR1 MDHEN and CDR2 SYDVKM. The CDR3 is 12 residues long.